This TCR beta chain was recorded in a study of blood T cell repertoires in COVID-19. About the study: The origin of the acute and convalescent COVID-19 samples was the United States, Italy and Spain. Sources were T cells, B-cell-depleted T cells, or PBMCs; the material itself was cDNA or gDNA.

Study processing details: Counts of nucleated cells, estimated from reference gene primer amplification, were obtained. Sequencing used immunoSEQ multiplex PCR; TCRdb keeps in-frame clones, though not all of them. V and J calls and clone size are those listed in that table; D and trimming were worked out from the DNA. This table holds more than 150,000 clones, around three quarters found once. Germline V gene data show CDR1 as SGHVS and CDR2 as FQNEAQ. V lost 4 bases, J lost 2 bases, and 3 bases stayed unmatched. This CDR3 has 16 amino acids. The sample consisted of peripheral blood. The gene calls are TRBV7-8 and TRBJ2-1; TRBD2 matches 12 bases. This receptor was taken from a man aged 55-75 years with active or convalescent COVID-19. This chain's CDR3 is CASSSSGRVTYNEQFF. The CDR3, as DNA: TGTGCCAGCAGCTCTAGCGGGAGGGTAACCTACAATGAGCAGTTCTTC.